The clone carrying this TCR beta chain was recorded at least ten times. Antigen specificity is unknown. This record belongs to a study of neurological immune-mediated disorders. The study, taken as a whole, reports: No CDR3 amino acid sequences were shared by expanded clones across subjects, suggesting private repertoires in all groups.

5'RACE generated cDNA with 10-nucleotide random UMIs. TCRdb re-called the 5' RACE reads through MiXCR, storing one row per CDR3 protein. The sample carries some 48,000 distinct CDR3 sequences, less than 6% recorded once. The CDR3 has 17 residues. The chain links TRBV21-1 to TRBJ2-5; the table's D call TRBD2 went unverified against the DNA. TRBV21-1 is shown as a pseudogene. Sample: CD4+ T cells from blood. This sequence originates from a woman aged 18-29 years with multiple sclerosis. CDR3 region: CASSKALGGYYQETQYF. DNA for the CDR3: TGTGCCAGCAGCAAAGCGCTGGGAGGCTACTACCAAGAGACCCAGTACTTC.